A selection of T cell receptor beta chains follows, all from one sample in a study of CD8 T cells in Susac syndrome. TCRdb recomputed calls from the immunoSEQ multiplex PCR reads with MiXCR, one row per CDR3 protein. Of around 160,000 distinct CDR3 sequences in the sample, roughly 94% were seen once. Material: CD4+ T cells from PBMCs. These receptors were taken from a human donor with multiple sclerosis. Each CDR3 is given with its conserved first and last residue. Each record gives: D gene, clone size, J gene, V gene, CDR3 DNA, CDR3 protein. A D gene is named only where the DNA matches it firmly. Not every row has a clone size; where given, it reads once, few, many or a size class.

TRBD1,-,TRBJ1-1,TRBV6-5,TGTGCCAGCCGGAAAGCAGGGGGCGCGAGCACTGAAGCTTTCTTT,CASRKAGGASTEAFF
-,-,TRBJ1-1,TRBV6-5,TGTGCCAGCAGTCTCCCCAAGGGGGCTGAAGCTTTCTTT,CASSLPKGAEAFF
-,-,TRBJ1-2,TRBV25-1,TGTGCCAGCAGTGCGGTCGGCGACAGCTCTATGGGCTACACCTTC,CASSAVGDSSMGYTF
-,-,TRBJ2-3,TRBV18,TGTGCCAGCTCACTACTAGGACTTACCTCTCGCACAGATACGCAGTATTTT,CASSLLGLTSRTDTQYF
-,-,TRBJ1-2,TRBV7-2,TGTGCCAGCAGCCAGGCGGGCGTCCCCGGAAATGGCTACACCTTC,CASSQAGVPGNGYTF
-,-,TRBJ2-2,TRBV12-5,TGTGCTAGTGGTGACGGACAGGCGGGATCCGGGGAGCTGTTTTTT,CASGDGQAGSGELFF
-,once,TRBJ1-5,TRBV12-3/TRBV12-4,TGTGCCAGCAGCAGGACAGCGGGCAATCAGCCCCAGCATTTT,CASSRTAGNQPQHF
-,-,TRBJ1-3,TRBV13,TGTGCCAGCAGCTGGGGACGGTCTGGAAACACCATATATTTT,CASSWGRSGNTIYF
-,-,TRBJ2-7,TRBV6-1,TGTGCCAGCAGTGCCCTAGGGAGTAATCAGCCCTACGAGCAGTACTTC,CASSALGSNQPYEQYF
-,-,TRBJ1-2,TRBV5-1,TGCGCCAGCAGCTCCCTCACCCTACCCCCCTATGGCTACACCTTC,CASSSLTLPPYGYTF
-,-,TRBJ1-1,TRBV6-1,TGTGCCAGCAGTGTCTCGTGGGCTGAAGCTTTCTTT,CASSVSWAEAFF
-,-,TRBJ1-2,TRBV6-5,TGTGCCAGCAGTCCCACCGGGTTCAACTATGGCTACACCTTC,CASSPTGFNYGYTF
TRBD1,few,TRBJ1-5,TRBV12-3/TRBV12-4,TGTGCCAGCAGTAGACAGGGGAGCAATCAGCCCCAGCATTTT,CASSRQGSNQPQHF
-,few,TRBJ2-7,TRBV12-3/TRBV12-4,TGTGCCAGCAGCCCCTGGCAGGTTGGGGGCACACACTACGAGCAGTACTTC,CASSPWQVGGTHYEQYF
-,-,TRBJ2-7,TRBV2,TGTGCCAGCAGTGCCTCGGACAGCTCCTACGAGCAGTACTTC,CASSASDSSYEQYF
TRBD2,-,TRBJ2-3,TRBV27,TGTGCCAGCAGCCGAGCTAGCGGGAGAGGGGCAGATACGCAGTATTTT,CASSRASGRGADTQYF
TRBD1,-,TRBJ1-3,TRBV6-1,TGTGCCATTCAGGAGGGGGCCAATGGAAACACCATATATTTT,CAIQEGANGNTIYF
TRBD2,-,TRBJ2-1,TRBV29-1,TGCAGCGTTGAATGGGAGCGGGATGACTCCTACAATGAGCAGTTCTTC,CSVEWERDDSYNEQFF
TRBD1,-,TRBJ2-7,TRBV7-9,TGTGCCAGCAGGCCCGGGACAGGGGGCGCCGAGCAGTACTTC,CASRPGTGGAEQYF
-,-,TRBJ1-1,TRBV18,TGTGCCAGCTCACCCCCCAGTGCTACTGAAGCTTTCTTT,CASSPPSATEAFF
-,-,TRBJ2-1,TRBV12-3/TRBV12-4,TGTGCCAGCAGCCAGTGGCGAGCCAATGAGCAGTTCTTC,CASSQWRANEQFF
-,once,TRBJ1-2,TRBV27,TGTGCCAGCAGTTACAAGGGGGACTTAGGCTACACCTTC,CASSYKGDLGYTF
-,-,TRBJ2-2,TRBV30,TGTGCCTGTTCCCGGACTTCCGACGGGGAGCTGTTTTTT,CACSRTSDGELFF